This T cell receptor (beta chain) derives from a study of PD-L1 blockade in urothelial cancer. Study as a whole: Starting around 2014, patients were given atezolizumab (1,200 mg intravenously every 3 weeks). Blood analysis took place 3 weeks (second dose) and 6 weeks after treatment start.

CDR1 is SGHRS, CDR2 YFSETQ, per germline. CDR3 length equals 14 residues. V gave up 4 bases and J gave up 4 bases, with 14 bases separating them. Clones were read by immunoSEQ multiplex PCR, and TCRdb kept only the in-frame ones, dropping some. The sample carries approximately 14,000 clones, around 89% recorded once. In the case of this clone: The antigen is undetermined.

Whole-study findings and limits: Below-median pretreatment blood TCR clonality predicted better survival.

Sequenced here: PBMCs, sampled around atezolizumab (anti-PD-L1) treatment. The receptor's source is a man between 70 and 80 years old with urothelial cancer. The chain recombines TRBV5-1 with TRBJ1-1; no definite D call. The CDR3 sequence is CASSLGGRPTEAFF. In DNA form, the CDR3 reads TGCGCCAGCAGCCTGGGAGGTCGCCCCACTGAAGCTTTCTTT. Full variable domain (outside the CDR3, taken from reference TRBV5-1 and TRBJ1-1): KAGVTQTPRYLIKTRGQQVTLSCSPISGHRSVSWYQQTPGQGLQFLFEYFSETQRNKGNFPGRFSGRQFSNSRSEMNVSTLELGDSALYLCASSLGGRPTEAFFGQGTRLTVV.